These 27 T cell receptor beta chains were sequenced from one sample in a study of cytomegalovirus exposure and HLA in healthy donors. PCR involved 60 Vbeta and 13 Jbeta primers. Method: immunoSEQ multiplex PCR; TCRdb's copy keeps in-frame clones and lacks some. The table has around 180,000 clones, less than 80% seen once. The sample was PBMCs. Receptors were obtained from a middle-aged woman in good health and CMV-seronegative.

This clone was counted once. The gene calls are TRBV5-1 and TRBJ1-2; 9 positions agree with TRBD1. CDR3 size: 16 residues. V dropped 3 bases and J dropped 5; count of bases not matched to a gene: 11. Germline lookup yields CDR1 SGHRS and CDR2 YFSETQ. The CDR3, as DNA: TGCGCCAGCAGCTCGCGATCCGGGACAGGGACTTATGGCTACACCTTC. Its protein product is CASSSRSGTGTYGYTF.

To note about this clone: The junction and the germline gene differ at one end; a read error may be behind it. This rearrangement joins TRBV29-1 to TRBJ2-7, with a tentative D call TRBD1 (6 bases). Germline values: CDR1 SQVTM, CDR2 ANQGSEA. This CDR3 is 12 amino acids long. The CDR3 DNA reads as TGCAGCGTTGCACAGGGCTCCCACGAGCAGTACTTC. Protein sequence: CSVAQGSHEQYF.

The count of this clone is one. This chain uses TRBV20-1 with TRBJ2-7; D possibly corresponds to TRBD2 (5 bases). From germline, CDR1 is DFQATT and CDR2 SNEGSKA (reference sequence). Trimming left V 6 bases short and J 7 bases short, with 13 bases between. This CDR3 region has 11 residues. The CDR3 nucleotides read TGCAGTGCCTGGGAGATCGGGGAGCAGTACTTC. It codes for CSAWEIGEQYF.

This clone has a handful of counts. This chain links TRBV30 with TRBJ1-5; 10 bases are shared with TRBD1. Trimming took 2 bases from V and 5 from J; bases not matched to a gene: 6. CDR1 is GTSNPN and CDR2 is SVGIG in the germline V gene (reference sequence). The CDR3 sequence is 15 residues long. CDR3 bases: TGTGCCTGGAGTACAGGACAGGGGGGGTATCAGCCCCAGCATTTT. Protein product: CAWSTGQGGYQPQHF. The whole variable domain, remainder taken from reference TRBV30 and TRBJ1-5, is SQTIHQWPATLVQPVGSPLSLECTVEGTSNPNLYWYRQAAGRGLQLLFYSVGIGQISSEVPQNLSASRPQDRQFILSSKKLLLSDSGFYLCAWSTGQGGYQPQHFGDGTRLSIL.

This chain connects TRBV5-4 to TRBJ1-1; D is unclear. The V gene's germline CDR1 is SGHNT and CDR2 YYREEE (reference sequence). The CDR3 is 14 residues long. With 2 bases removed from V and 0 bases from J, the gap between germline ends came to 8 bases. In nucleotides, the CDR3 is TGTGCCAGCAGCTTCGATAGAATGAACACTGAAGCTTTCTTT. As protein: CASSFDRMNTEAFF.

CDR3 sequence: CASSLSGLAGGSSYNEQFF. CDR3 DNA sequence: TGTGCCAGCAGCTTAAGCGGGCTAGCGGGGGGGAGCTCCTACAATGAGCAGTTCTTC. The chain links TRBV7-3 to TRBJ2-1; TRBD2 matches at 12 bases. Germline trimming cut 1 base from V and 0 bases from J; bases unmatched to any gene: 7. From germline, CDR1 is SGHTA and CDR2 FQGTGA. This CDR3 comprises 19 residues.

The genes are TRBV5-6 and TRBJ2-3; 7 bases map to TRBD2. Per germline, CDR1 SGHDT and CDR2 YYEEEE. V shed 1 base and J 1 base; nucleotides not matched to a gene: 6. The CDR3 spans 16 residues. CDR3 protein: CASSLLLASRTDTQYF. CDR3 DNA sequence: TGTGCCAGCAGCTTGCTACTAGCGTCCCGCACAGATACGCAGTATTTT.

V is TRBV25-1 and J is TRBJ1-1; TRBD1 might be the D (6 bases). From germline, CDR1 is MGHDK and CDR2 SYGVNS. The CDR3 is 11 residues long. Between the trimmed V and J ends, which lost 5 bases and 5 bases, there was a span of 6 bases. The CDR3 here is CASSQGTEAFF. The CDR3 DNA reads TGTGCCAGCAGTCAGGGGACTGAAGCTTTCTTT.

The gene calls are TRBV4-2 and TRBJ1-2; TRBD1 might be the D (5 bases). This CDR3 has 19 amino acids. V lost 1 base, J lost 4 bases, and 25 bases lay in between. The germline CDR1 and CDR2 sequences are LGHNA and YNFKEQ. The CDR3 DNA reads as TGTGCCAGCAGCCAAGGGGGCAGCGGGGACCTCAGTCACCTCTATGGCTACACCTTC. It encodes CASSQGGSGDLSHLYGYTF.

The V and J genes are TRBV30 and TRBJ2-1, with unresolved D. Between the trimmed V and J ends, which lost 5 bases and 1 base, there was a span of 6 bases. The CDR3 totals 12 residues. Germline CDR1 and CDR2: GTSNPN and SVGIG (reference sequence). CDR3 region: CAWGWSYNEQFF. The CDR3 DNA sequence: TGTGCCTGGGGCTGGTCCTACAATGAGCAGTTCTTC.

This clone has more than one count but fewer than ten. The gene calls are TRBV19 and TRBJ1-2; TRBD1 matches at 7 bases. This CDR3 contains 12 residues. Losses at the gene ends were 7 bases for V and 3 bases for J; bases not matched to a gene: 2. Per the germline V gene, CDR1 is LNHDA and CDR2 is SQIVND (reference sequence). The CDR3 nucleotides are TGTGCCAGTAACCAGGGGGACTATGGCTACACCTTC. It is translated as CASNQGDYGYTF.

The chain recombines TRBV13 with TRBJ1-6, with 7 bases identical to TRBD1. The ends lost 5 bases at V and 10 bases at J; junction bases unmatched: 8. The CDR3 contains 14 residues. CDR1 is PRHDT and CDR2 is FYEKMQ in the germline V gene (reference sequence). The CDR3: CASSRETGKSPLHF. CDR3 sequence (DNA): TGTGCCAGCAGCCGGGAGACAGGGAAATCACCCCTCCACTTT.

This chain connects TRBV9 to TRBJ1-1; the D gene is possibly TRBD1 (6 bases). Germline V gene lookup returns CDR1 SGDLS and CDR2 YYNGEE. The CDR3 is 15 amino acids. The V end was cut by 3 bases, the J end by 6 bases, with 18 bases between. Written as DNA, the CDR3 is TGTGCCAGCAGCGCCTCAGGTGGACAGCCTTCTGAAGCTTTCTTT. Its protein product is CASSASGGQPSEAFF.

This chain links TRBV27 with TRBJ2-4; the match to TRBD1 covers 11 bases. CDR3 length equals 18 residues. V was pared by 4 bases and J by 6 bases, with 14 bases of the junction left unmatched. The germline gives CDR1 MNHEY, CDR2 SMNVEV (reference sequence). The CDR3 spells CASSSLNLPGTGGNIQYF. The DNA of the CDR3 is TGTGCCAGCAGTTCGCTCAACCTTCCCGGGACAGGGGGAAACATTCAGTACTTC.

The chain has TRBV5-4 and TRBJ2-1, with 7 bases fitting TRBD1. This CDR3 contains 16 residues. CDR1 and CDR2 (germline): SGHNT, YYREEE (reference sequence). The junction had 5 bases not matched to a gene; V was cut back by 2 bases and J by 0 bases. CDR3 DNA: TGTGCCAGCAGCTTTTTTCGACAGGGCTCCTACAATGAGCAGTTCTTC. It is translated as CASSFFRQGSYNEQFF.

The chain joins TRBV10-3 to TRBJ2-3; D is undetermined. The V and J ends lost 10 bases and 0 bases respectively, with 8 bases between them. Germline loops: CDR1 ENHRY, CDR2 SYGVKD. This CDR3 is built from 12 residues. CDR3 residues: CATTKSTDTQYF. The CDR3 region has the DNA TGTGCCACCACTAAAAGCACAGATACGCAGTATTTT.

The CDR3, as DNA: TGTGCCAGCAGTGAAGCGGTGACAGCGCAAAGCACAGATACGCAGTATTTT. It translates to CASSEAVTAQSTDTQYF. This chain links TRBV2 with TRBJ2-3; tentative D call: TRBD1 (5 bases). CDR3 length: 17 residues. The V end lost 0 bases, the J end lost 0 bases, and 13 bases lay between the germline ends. Germline CDR1 reads SNHLY; CDR2 reads FYNNEI.

This clone was picked up one time. This chain connects TRBV9 to TRBJ1-1; 8 nucleotides agree with TRBD1. The germline CDR1 and CDR2 sequences are SGDLS and YYNGEE. Unmatched junction bases numbered 14, after V lost 3 bases and J lost 4 bases. The CDR3 is 17 amino acids. In DNA, the CDR3 is TGTGCCAGCAGCGAGGGGACAAAGGGCAGGGGGCCCACTGAAGCTTTCTTT. This gives the protein CASSEGTKGRGPTEAFF.

This clone was found a few times. The gene calls are TRBV18 and TRBJ1-2, with 9 nucleotides matching TRBD1. CDR1 is KGHSH and CDR2 is LQKENI in the germline V gene. The CDR3 has 14 residues. Losses at the gene ends were 3 bases for V and 2 bases for J; bases not matched to a gene: 1. The CDR3 DNA reads TGTGCCAGCTCACCGGGGACAGGGAACTATGGCTACACCTTC. Translating it yields CASSPGTGNYGYTF.

The chain couples TRBV14 to TRBJ2-5, with a tentative D call TRBD2 (5 bases). Trimming removed 1 base from V and 5 bases from J, with 11 bases in between. The germline V gene has CDR1 SGHDN and CDR2 FVKESK. The CDR3 length is 14 residues. The CDR3 coding sequence is TGTGCCAGCAGCCAAGTCGGAGGTCGCGAGACCCAGTACTTC. Residues: CASSQVGGRETQYF.

The CDR3 nucleotides read TGTGCCAGCACCGAGGGGGGGTTCGGGAACACTGAAGCTTTCTTT. It is translated as CASTEGGFGNTEAFF. The chain links TRBV6-5 to TRBJ1-1; tentative D call: TRBD1 (6 bases). In germline, CDR1 is MNHEY, CDR2 SVGAGI. Trimming left V 7 bases short and J 1 base short, with 16 bases between. This CDR3 comprises 15 residues.

The V gene is TRBV7-2, the J gene TRBJ2-3; 11 bases line up with TRBD2. The CDR3 is 16 residues long. Unmatched junction bases numbered 0, after V lost 1 base and J lost 0 bases. Germline V gene data show CDR1 as SGHTA and CDR2 as FQGNSA. The CDR3 DNA reads as TGTGCCAGCAGCTTAGGGACTAGCGGGAGCACAGATACGCAGTATTTT. Protein sequence: CASSLGTSGSTDTQYF.

The rearrangement joins TRBV4-1 to TRBJ1-5, with D maybe TRBD1 (6 bases). Germline V CDR1 and CDR2: MGHRA, YSYEKL. This CDR3 contains 15 residues. Trimming stripped 4 bases from V and 4 bases from J, with 14 bases between. This CDR3 reads CASSLHKGVNQPQHF. CDR3 bases: TGCGCCAGCAGCCTTCATAAGGGGGTTAATCAGCCCCAGCATTTT.

The chain uses TRBV5-1 and TRBJ1-6, with a possible D match to TRBD1 (6 bases). V dropped 1 base and J dropped 9 bases, with 23 bases sitting between them. Germline lookup yields CDR1 SGHRS and CDR2 YFSETQ. The CDR3 consists of 18 residues. This CDR3 reads CASSLYYERDTIPSPLHF. The CDR3 DNA reads TGCGCCAGCAGCTTGTATTACGAACGGGACACGATTCCTTCACCCCTCCACTTT.

The chain links TRBV7-8 to TRBJ1-5, with 9 nucleotides matching TRBD1. Trimming at V came to 4 bases and at J to 4 bases, leaving 8 bases not matched to a gene. Germline values: CDR1 SGHVS, CDR2 FQNEAQ. The CDR3 runs to 16 residues. This CDR3 is CASSSYRGRGNQPQHF. The CDR3 DNA reads as TGTGCCAGCAGCTCCTACAGGGGGCGAGGGAATCAGCCCCAGCATTTT.

The V call is TRBV7-2, the J call TRBJ2-1; TRBD2 agrees at 13 bases. V lost 1 base, J lost 4 bases, and 7 bases stayed unmatched. The CDR3 sequence is 18 residues long. Germline V gene data show CDR1 as SGHTA and CDR2 as FQGNSA. CDR3 loop: CASSLGLAGGISYNEQFF. The CDR3 DNA is TGTGCCAGCAGCTTAGGACTAGCGGGGGGAATATCATACAATGAGCAGTTCTTC.

V usage is TRBV9 and J usage is TRBJ2-3; TRBD2 agrees at 10 bases. The germline V gene has CDR1 SGDLS and CDR2 YYNGEE. The V gene end was trimmed by 0 bases and the J gene end by 1 base; junction bases not matched to a gene: 17. The CDR3 spans 21 residues. The CDR3 region has the DNA TGTGCCAGCAGCGTAGCTACTTGGACAGGGCTAGCGGGAGCTGGCACAGATACGCAGTATTTT. Protein: CASSVATWTGLAGAGTDTQYF.